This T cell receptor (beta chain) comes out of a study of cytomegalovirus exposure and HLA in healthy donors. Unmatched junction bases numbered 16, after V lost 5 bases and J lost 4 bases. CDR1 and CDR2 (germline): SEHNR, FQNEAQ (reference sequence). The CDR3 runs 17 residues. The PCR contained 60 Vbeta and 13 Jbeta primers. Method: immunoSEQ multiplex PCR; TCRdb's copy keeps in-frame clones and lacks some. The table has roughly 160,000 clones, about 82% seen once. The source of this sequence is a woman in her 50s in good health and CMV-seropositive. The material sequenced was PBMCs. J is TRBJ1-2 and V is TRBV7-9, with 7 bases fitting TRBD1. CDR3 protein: CASSRPGRDRLTYGYTF. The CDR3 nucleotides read TGTGCCAGCAGCCGACCGGGACGGGACAGACTGACCTATGGCTACACCTTC.